Each of the 8 T cell receptor beta chains below was sequenced from the same sample in a study of CD8 T cells in Susac syndrome. Reverse transcription of roughly 0.45 to 1 ug RNA used random hexamers. From the immunoSEQ multiplex PCR reads, TCRdb called clonotypes with MiXCR, one entry per CDR3 protein. The table shows around 130,000 distinct CDR3 sequences, with 85% to 95% occurring only once. The specimen was CD4+ T cells from PBMCs. All receptors come from a human donor with multiple sclerosis.

The rearrangement joins TRBV20-1 to TRBJ2-3; either TRBD1 or TRBD2 may fit D (5 bases each). V lost 6 bases to trimming and J lost 6 bases, with 19 bases between them. CDR1 and CDR2 from the germline V gene are DFQATT and SNEGSKA (reference sequence). The CDR3 covers 14 residues. The CDR3 DNA reads TGCAGTGCCAACCGGGACGGTAGCAGCGATACGCAGTATTTT. Protein product: CSANRDGSSDTQYF.

V usage is TRBV20-1 and J usage is TRBJ1-5; D gene unclear. This CDR3 is 14 amino acids long. V lost 0 bases, J lost 4 bases, and 10 bases lay in between. Germline V CDR1 and CDR2: DFQATT, SNEGSKA (reference sequence). The CDR3 DNA follows: TGCAGTGCTAGAGATTTGCTCGGTAATCAGCCCCAGCATTTT. It specifies CSARDLLGNQPQHF.

The J gene is TRBJ2-7, the V gene TRBV13; TRBD1 matches at 8 bases. V lost 4 bases, J lost 2 bases, and 13 bases stayed unmatched. There are 17 residues in the CDR3. Germline CDR1 PRHDT, CDR2 FYEKMQ (reference sequence). The CDR3 here is CASSSGQGMSQAYEQYF. For the CDR3, the DNA is TGTGCCAGCAGCTCAGGACAGGGAATGTCCCAGGCCTACGAGCAGTACTTC.

The chain recombines TRBV3-1 with TRBJ2-1; D is uncertain. The V gene lost 4 bases and the J gene lost 11 bases, with 12 bases spanning the gap. CDR3 length: 12 residues. CDR1 and CDR2 from the germline V gene are LGHDT and YNNKEL (reference sequence). CDR3 region: CASSPSVYKQFF. CDR3 coding DNA: TGTGCCAGCAGCCCGTCGGTATATAAGCAGTTCTTC.

V and J are TRBV6-6 and TRBJ1-1; TRBD1 aligns across 8 bases. V lost 4 bases, J lost 11 bases, and 6 bases stayed unmatched. Germline V gene data show CDR1 as MNHNY and CDR2 as SVGAGI (reference sequence). The CDR3 has 12 residues. The CDR3 sequence is CASSSGQGSAFF. Written as DNA, the CDR3 is TGTGCCAGCAGTTCCGGACAGGGTTCGGCTTTCTTT.

This CDR3 is CASSVYSAGVSNTQYF. The CDR3, as DNA: TGTGCCAGCAGTGTTTATTCGGCGGGAGTGTCAAATACGCAGTATTTT. The chain recombines TRBV6-1 with TRBJ2-3; TRBD2 matches 7 bases. The V and J ends lost 4 bases and 7 bases, in that order; junction bases with no gene match: 14. Germline V gives CDR1 MNHNS, CDR2 SASEGT. The CDR3 runs 16 residues.

The chain carries TRBV30 and TRBJ2-7, with D possibly TRBD2 on 6 matching bases. The germline V gene encodes CDR1 GTSNPN and CDR2 SVGIG (reference sequence). The CDR3 contains 12 residues. V was pared by 5 bases and J by 5 bases, with 13 bases between. In DNA, the CDR3 is TGTGCCTGGGCCAAGGGGAGGCACGAGCAGTACTTC. Protein: CAWAKGRHEQYF.

The chain recombines TRBV3-1 with TRBJ2-5; 9 bases align to TRBD2. Germline trimming cut 0 bases from V and 6 bases from J; bases unmatched to any gene: 8. This CDR3 has 16 amino acids. Germline CDR1 reads LGHDT; CDR2 reads YNNKEL (reference sequence). CDR3 loop: CASSQEASGTWKTQYF. The DNA of the CDR3 is TGTGCCAGCAGCCAAGAGGCTAGCGGGACGTGGAAGACCCAGTACTTC.